This entry describes one T cell receptor beta chain. This sample is drawn from a study of CD8+ T cells in alopecia areata. At the level of the study: A 6-month period off drug followed tofacitinib, which lasted 6 to 18 months.

Reverse transcribed after extraction, RNA yielded cDNA as the sequencing template. Repertoires were generated with immunoSEQ multiplex PCR, while TCRdb's copy carries only in-frame clones and drops some. Found here are 150,000 or so clones, roughly 64% of them singletons; the top ten hold 5% to 7.5%. Trimming took off 3 bases at V and 4 bases at J, with 16 bases between the two ends. The CDR3 loop spans 16 amino acids. Germline-derived CDR1 and CDR2 are SGHDT and YYEEEE. Alopecia areata patients gave lesional scalp punch biopsies and peripheral blood samples. PBMCs yielded sorted CD4+ and CD8+ T cells.

The input for sequencing was CD4+ T cells sorted from blood, taken at week 0. The sequence was collected from a human donor with alopecia areata. The chain employs TRBV5-6 and TRBJ2-2; tentative D call: TRBD1 (6 bases). The CDR3 coding sequence is TGTGCCAGCAGCTGGGGGCTGTTGAGTAGCACCGGGGAGCTGTTTTTT. This gives the protein CASSWGLLSSTGELFF.